This record concerns one TCR beta chain sequence. The target of this receptor is not known. Per-base qualities were not stored, and no clone one base away is much larger. TCRbeta CDR3 regions were amplified from genomic DNA using the immunoSEQ Assay, a bias-controlled multiplex PCR. In the authors' own workflow: The number of nucleated cells in each sample was estimated from the amplification of reference gene primers within the assay. To quantify the absolute abundance of each unique TCRbeta CDR3 rearrangement, sequence reads were collapsed and filtered. Productive Simpson clonality was computed per sample as the square root of Simpson's diversity index over productive rearrangements. Held by TCRdb, this immuneACCESS table contains in-frame sequences only and omits some clones. Under half of the omission traces to an unresolved V gene where checked; the cause of the rest is unknown. The V and J calls and clone size are taken from that table; D and trimming were inferred from the DNA. Within this sample are approximately 200,000 clones, with around 95% of them counted one time only. About 0.76% of the sample is in the top ten clones.

This entry comes from a study of blood T cell repertoires in COVID-19 (dated by TCRdb to about 2020). Concerning the study at large: Samples covering the acute and convalescent phases of COVID-19 were provided by collaborators in the United States, Italy and Spain. Sample metadata almost always included a de-identified subject ID, COVID-19 status, age in years and sex. The prospective study material was composed of cDNA or gDNA derived from T cells, B-cell-depleted T cells, or PBMCs. Where available, HLA class I and class II types were taken from metadata supplied by the sample provider and were not determined by assay-based typing. The repertoires were released in a freely available public database meant as a resource for research on the immune response to SARS-CoV-2. The dataset comprised deeply sampled blood TCRbeta repertoires from subjects exposed to, actively infected with, or recovered from COVID-19. Samples were obtained from the ongoing ImmuneRACE study (first 160 participants) and from roughly 1,300 subjects provided by 6 global collaborators.

On the study overall, not on this receptor specifically: The quantity of clinical and demographic metadata differed by source and by participant and was supplied without curation.

From the germline V gene (reference sequence), CDR1 is LNHNV and CDR2 is YYDKDF. The CDR3 numbers 13 residues from cysteine through phenylalanine. Just CDR3 DNA is preserved here, 39 bases in frame from base 1. V is pruned by 5 bases and J by 3 bases, leaving 3 bases of the junction without a gene match. One collaborating source in Seattle enrolled patients while the patients were actively infected and followed the patients over time throughout the course of disease. The collaborating institutions used their own protocols to collect whole blood in K2EDTA tubes. Collaborator samples were shipped for TCRbeta analysis as frozen whole blood, isolated PBMCs, or DNA extracted from either sample type.

The rearranged chain carries TRBV15 and TRBJ2-5; TRBD2 matches 7 bases in the middle. The sequence was collected from a man aged 25 to 45 with COVID-19, enrolled during active disease. The sequencing sample was made of peripheral blood. The CDR3 amino acid sequence is: CATSWGREETQYF. The base sequence is TGTGCCACCAGCTGGGGGAGGGAAGAGACCCAGTACTTC.